This T cell receptor (beta chain) was documented in a study of blood T cell repertoires in COVID-19. Overall study context: Italy, Spain and the United States were the sources of the convalescent and acute COVID-19 samples. In each case, the material was cDNA or gDNA derived from T cells, B-cell-depleted T cells, or PBMCs.

Followed longitudinally, the Seattle patients had been enrolled during active infection. Under the authors' procedure: Estimates of nucleated cell counts were drawn from the amplification of reference gene primers. Repertoires were generated with immunoSEQ multiplex PCR, while TCRdb's copy carries only in-frame clones and drops some. V, J and clone size reflect that table, while D and trimming were determined from the DNA. Of under 450,000 clones listed, approximately 90% were seen once; the top ten hold less than 2%. The germline V gene encodes CDR1 SGHRS and CDR2 YFSETQ. V dropped 0 bases and J dropped 2 bases, with 18 bases sitting between them. The CDR3 spans 18 residues.

The receptor comes from a woman in her thirties or forties with COVID-19, enrolled during active disease. The sample was peripheral blood. The gene calls are TRBV5-1 and TRBJ1-3, with a tentative D call TRBD1 (6 bases). In DNA form, the CDR3 reads TGCGCCAGCAGCTTGGCCACAGGGTCAGGGAAGGCTGGAAACACCATATATTTT. As protein: CASSLATGSGKAGNTIYF.